This TCR beta chain was identified in a study of T-cell reconstitution after alpha-beta-depleted transplantation in children. Trimming took 0 bases from V and 0 from J, leaving 10 bases between them. Germline lookup yields CDR1 LNHNV and CDR2 YYDKDF (reference sequence). The CDR3 covers 16 residues. Researchers prepared the TCRbeta library using unique molecular identifiers, the study reports. TCRdb independently ran MiXCR on the PCR reads; one entry per CDR3 protein. In the table there are about 230,000 distinct CDR3 sequences, 9.7% of which are singletons. At least ten counts were recorded for this clonotype.

The chain employs TRBV15 and TRBJ2-3, with D uncertain. The source material was PBMCs from the stem cell graft donor, sampled from the stem cell graft. The clonotype comes from a human donor who donated a stem cell graft to a child with SCID. Here the CDR3 DNA reads TGTGCCACCAGCAGAGATGGGCCGACGAGCACAGATACGCAGTATTTT. Its protein product is CATSRDGPTSTDTQYF.